Sequencing of this TCR beta chain was carried out in a study of beta chain features in type 1 diabetes. This CDR3 spans 14 amino acids. The V end was cut by 4 bases, the J end by 4 bases, with 14 bases between. Germline V CDR1 and CDR2: SGDLS, YYNGEE. Based on CD45RO/CCR7/CD25/CD127/CD95/CD27, CD4+ regulatory, stem cell-like memory, naive and central memory cells were sorted. Purity (above 95%) was reached by all sorted populations. Regarding the study as a whole: In the patient group, naive, central memory and Treg TCRB repertoires seemed more alike than in the healthy donor group. Type 1 diabetes patients showed a moderate but significant shortening of TCRB CDR3s in all four CD4+ subsets.

Investigators reverse transcribed all isolated RNA, so they sequenced expressed TCRB transcripts. Assay: immunoSEQ multiplex PCR; the TCRdb copy retains only in-frame clones and omits some. This sample carries approximately 100,000 clones, 40% of them seen once, and the ten largest clones take less than 0.08%. The table lists this clone with a few counts. Its antigen remains unknown. V is TRBV9 and J is TRBJ1-2; TRBD1 is a possible D gene (5 bases). Sequencing used stem cell memory CD4+ T cells from blood. This TCR came from a woman aged 18-30 years in good health. CDR3 loop: CASSNDGHLYGYTF. DNA of the CDR3: TGTGCCAGCAGCAATGACGGACACCTCTATGGCTACACCTTC.